These 28 T cell receptor beta chains share one sample of origin, sequenced in a study of breast tumors, draining lymph nodes, adjacent tissues. TCRdb ran MiXCR on the multiplex PCR reads and lists one entry per CDR3 protein. The repertoire holds approximately 130,000 distinct CDR3 sequences, under 25% seen once, with under 3% in the top ten. Axillary draining lymph nodes of breast cancer patients supplied the node samples. Sample: axillary lymph node tissue. These receptors all come from a female donor with breast cancer. Some clones in this sample may be carry-over from other donors' samples.

As for this clonotype: It may be a read error: a sequence one base away is much more abundant. V gene TRBV20-1 combines with J gene TRBJ2-2; 8 bases are a match to TRBD2. Looked up from germline, CDR1 is DFQATT and CDR2 is SNEGSKA (reference sequence). The length of the CDR3 is 14 residues. The CDR3 coding sequence is TGCAGTGCTAGAGACGGGAGGGGGACCGGGGAGCTGTCTTTT. It is translated as CSARDGRGTGELSF.

This clonotype occurred many times. This chain uses TRBV5-1 with TRBJ2-1; D might be TRBD1 (6 bases). Trimming took 0 bases from V and 6 from J, leaving 10 bases between them. This CDR3 comprises 14 residues. Germline loops: CDR1 SGHRS, CDR2 YFSETQ. The CDR3 bases are TGCGCCAGCAGCTTGGACAGGGTGGGCAATGAGCAGTTCTTC. Its translation is CASSLDRVGNEQFF.

This clonotype occurred many times. The chain links TRBV7-7 to TRBJ2-1; 7 nucleotides align to TRBD2. CDR1 and CDR2 (germline): SSHAT, FNYEAQ (reference sequence). The CDR3 loop spans 15 amino acids. The V segment lost 0 bases and the J segment 6 bases; nucleotides outside the gene matches: 5. The CDR3 bases are TGTGCCAGCAGCTTAGCGGCTAGCGGATTCAATGAGCAGTTCTTC. This encodes CASSLAASGFNEQFF.

This clonotype was seen many times. The V call is TRBV12-3 or TRBV12-4, the J call TRBJ1-2; 9 nucleotides agree with TRBD1. The J segment lost 0 bases and the V segment lost 2 bases, leaving 1 base of the junction unmatched. The CDR3 loop spans 15 amino acids. CDR3 sequence (DNA): TGTGCCAGCAGTTTAAGGACAGGGGCTAACTATGGCTACACCTTC. Encoded protein: CASSLRTGANYGYTF.

In its sample, this clonotype was seen many times. This chain joins TRBV19 and TRBJ1-5; 8 positions agree with TRBD1. This CDR3 is 16 amino acids long. Germline-derived CDR1 and CDR2 are LNHDA and SQIVND (reference sequence). Trimming took 0 bases from V and 3 from J; bases not matched to a gene: 4. CDR3 sequence reads: CASSIDPRGPNQPQHF. In DNA, the CDR3 is TGTGCCAGTAGTATAGATCCCAGGGGGCCCAATCAGCCCCAGCATTTT.

This clonotype was found a few times. The V call is TRBV9, the J call TRBJ1-2; D is ambiguous. Germline V gene data show CDR1 as SGDLS and CDR2 as YYNGEE. The CDR3 totals 14 residues. Trimming left V 3 bases short and J 0 bases short, with 9 bases between. CDR3 DNA: TGTGCCAGCAGCGGGGTGTGGGCTAACTATGGCTACACCTTC. Protein: CASSGVWANYGYTF.

This clonotype was counted ten times or more. The V call is TRBV20-1, the J call TRBJ2-3, with 9 bases aligning to TRBD1. After removal of 6 bases from V and 4 bases from J, the junction contained 5 bases not matched to a gene. Per the germline V gene, CDR1 is DFQATT and CDR2 is SNEGSKA (reference sequence). CDR3 length: 13 residues. CDR3 in amino acids: CSAHRTGADTQYF. CDR3 nucleotides: TGCAGTGCCCACAGGACAGGGGCAGATACGCAGTATTTT.

This clonotype has ten or more counts. The chain has TRBV2 and TRBJ2-1; D may correspond to TRBD1 or TRBD2 (5 bases each). CDR1 and CDR2 (germline): SNHLY, FYNNEI. Trimming left V 6 bases short and J 1 base short, with 13 bases between. This CDR3 has 15 amino acids. CDR3 sequence: CASRRGRSSYNEQFF. DNA for the CDR3: TGTGCCAGCAGGAGGGGCCGGTCTTCCTACAATGAGCAGTTCTTC. The full variable domain, completed using reference TRBV2 and TRBJ2-1, is EPEVTQTPSHQVTQMGQEVILRCVPISNHLYFYWYRQILGQKVEFLVSFYNNEISEKSEIFDDQFSVERPDGSNFTLKIRSTKLEDSAMYFCASRRGRSSYNEQFFGPGTRLTVL.

The table lists this clonotype with a few counts. The V call is TRBV11-2, the J call TRBJ2-1, with 11 bases that match TRBD2. The CDR3 runs to 15 residues. The junction had 3 bases not matched to a gene; V was cut back by 1 base and J by 7 bases. CDR1 and CDR2 (germline): SGHAT, FQNNGV. CDR3 sequence reads: CASSLGSGRGNEQFF. DNA for the CDR3: TGTGCCAGCAGCTTAGGTAGCGGGAGGGGTAATGAGCAGTTCTTC.

This clonotype was observed at least ten times. This chain links TRBV30 with TRBJ2-1; D not certain. CDR1 is GTSNPN, CDR2 SVGIG, per germline (reference sequence). This CDR3 has 13 residues. Trimming took 2 bases from V and 8 from J, leaving 13 bases between them. Written as DNA, the CDR3 is TGTGCCTGGAGTCGGACCCTGGAAGATGAGCAGTTCTTC. Its protein product is CAWSRTLEDEQFF.

Notes on this clonotype: One end of the junction is discordant with germline, which a read error may explain. The genes are TRBV19 and TRBJ1-2; 9 nucleotides line up with TRBD1. The CDR3 contains 14 residues. Germline V lookup: CDR1 LNHDA, CDR2 SQIVND (reference sequence). The CDR3 here is CASTETGGNYGCTF. The CDR3 DNA is TGTGCCAGTACCGAGACAGGGGGAAACTATGGCTGCACCTTC.

There are many counts of this clonotype. The J gene is TRBJ2-7, the V gene TRBV19; 7 positions match TRBD1. This CDR3 region has 10 residues. CDR1 LNHDA and CDR2 SQIVND come from the germline V gene (reference sequence). The trim removed 9 bases at V and 11 bases at J, leaving 7 bases unmatched. CDR3: CASLDRVEYF. CDR3 DNA sequence: TGTGCCAGCCTTGACAGGGTTGAGTACTTC.

J is TRBJ2-3 and V is TRBV6-5; D could derive from TRBD1 or TRBD2 (5 bases each). V lost 8 bases and J 4 bases, leaving 19 bases between the germline ends. CDR3 length: 15 residues. Germline loops: CDR1 MNHEY, CDR2 SVGAGI. The CDR3 DNA sequence: TGTGCCAGCTCTCCCGGGGCCGACCGGGCAGATACGCAGTATTTT. As protein: CASSPGADRADTQYF.

The CDR3 bases are TGTGCCAGCAGTCTAGGGAGCGGCAATGAGCAGTTCTTC. Protein product: CASSLGSGNEQFF. The chain joins TRBV28 to TRBJ2-1, with a possible D match to TRBD2 (5 bases). The CDR3 is 13 amino acids. The ends were cut back, 5 bases at V and 6 bases at J, with 11 bases in the middle. Germline lookup yields CDR1 MDHEN and CDR2 SYDVKM.

This clonotype was recorded many times. J is TRBJ2-2 and V is TRBV20-1; 7 nucleotides line up with TRBD2. The CDR3 sequence is 15 residues long. The germline V gene has CDR1 DFQATT and CDR2 SNEGSKA (reference sequence). The trim removed 3 bases at V and 3 bases at J, leaving 7 bases unmatched. DNA of the CDR3: TGCAGTGCTAGCGGGCGGGAGCTGGACACCGGGGAGCTGTTTTTT. Protein product: CSASGRELDTGELFF.

There are many counts of this clonotype. The J gene is TRBJ2-1, the V gene TRBV12-3 or TRBV12-4; D unclear. This CDR3 contains 12 residues. V gave up 5 bases and J gave up 7 bases, with 9 bases separating them. The CDR3 nucleotides are TGTGCCAGCAGTCCGAACGGGAATGAGCAGTTCTTC. Its translation is CASSPNGNEQFF.

This clonotype showed up many times. The CDR3 sequence: CASSQRTGTLSGNTIYF. For the CDR3, the DNA is TGTGCCAGCAGCCAACGAACAGGGACTCTCTCTGGAAACACCATATATTTT. This chain joins TRBV14 and TRBJ1-3, with D perhaps matching TRBD1 (6 bases). Between the trimmed V and J ends, which lost 2 bases and 0 bases, there was a span of 14 bases. Per germline, CDR1 SGHDN and CDR2 FVKESK. The length of the CDR3 is 17 residues. The complete variable domain, with remaining parts taken from reference TRBV14 and TRBJ1-3, reads EAGVTQFPSHSVIEKGQTVTLRCDPISGHDNLYWYRRVMGKEIKFLLHFVKESKQDESGMPNNRFLAERTGGTYSTLKVQPAELEDSGVYFCASSQRTGTLSGNTIYFGEGSWLTVV.

This clonotype was picked up many times. The chain employs TRBV3-1 and TRBJ2-5; tentatively, D is TRBD1 (5 bases). From germline, CDR1 is LGHDT and CDR2 YNNKEL (reference sequence). This CDR3 contains 15 residues. V lost 7 bases to trimming and J lost 3 bases, with 18 bases between them. Written as DNA, the CDR3 is TGTGCCAGCACCCCGACAGCCTTTAGGAAAGAGACCCAGTACTTC. This codes for CASTPTAFRKETQYF.

This clonotype showed up many times. This chain joins TRBV9 and TRBJ2-5; D may be TRBD2 (5 bases). The germline V and J ends were trimmed by 0 bases and 7 bases, with 13 bases remaining between them. The CDR3 sequence is 14 residues long. The V gene's germline CDR1 is SGDLS and CDR2 YYNGEE. In DNA, the CDR3 is TGTGCCAGCAGCGTAGGTATGGACTTCGGGACCCAGTACTTC. This gives the protein CASSVGMDFGTQYF. The whole variable domain, filled in from reference TRBV9 and TRBJ2-5, reads DSGVTQTPKHLITATGQRVTLRCSPRSGDLSVYWYQQSLDQGLQFLIQYYNGEERAKGNILERFSAQQFPDLHSELNLSSLELGDSALYFCASSVGMDFGTQYFGPGTRLLVL.

The chain combines TRBV27 with TRBJ2-3, with TRBD2 as a possible D gene (5 bases). CDR1 and CDR2 from the germline V gene are MNHEY and SMNVEV (reference sequence). Trimming took 2 bases from V and 4 from J, leaving 10 bases between them. This CDR3 is built from 14 residues. The CDR3 DNA sequence: TGTGCCAGCAGTTTAGGAGTAGCGCCAGATACGCAGTATTTT. It translates to CASSLGVAPDTQYF.

The table lists this clonotype with a few counts. Being one base from a much bigger clone, this may be a read error. The CDR3 DNA is TGCGGTGTTGCGGGAAGATCCCAGCCCCAGCATTTT. Its protein is CGVAGRSQPQHF. The V call is TRBV20-1, the J call TRBJ1-5, with D unresolved. Germline values: CDR1 DFQATT, CDR2 SNEGSKA (reference sequence). CDR3 size: 12 residues.

This clonotype was seen many times. The chain is built from TRBV29-1 and TRBJ2-3; the D gene is possibly TRBD2 (6 bases). The CDR3 consists of 15 residues. Trimming left V 4 bases short and J 1 base short, with 15 bases between. Germline CDR1 reads SQVTM; CDR2 reads ANQGSEA. The CDR3 sequence is CSVVPREKGTDTQYF. CDR3 nucleotides: TGCAGCGTTGTTCCCCGGGAGAAGGGCACAGATACGCAGTATTTT.

This clonotype showed up just a few times. This chain joins TRBV14 and TRBJ2-7, with no clear D. Deletions cut 10 bases from V and 2 bases from J, with 15 bases between. This CDR3 is built from 13 residues. The germline V gene has CDR1 SGHDN and CDR2 FVKESK. The CDR3 spells CATSRADTYEQYF. The CDR3 DNA reads TGTGCCACCTCAAGGGCAGACACCTACGAGCAGTACTTC. The full variable domain, with the rest looked up from reference TRBV14 and TRBJ2-7, is EAGVTQFPSHSVIEKGQTVTLRCDPISGHDNLYWYRRVMGKEIKFLLHFVKESKQDESGMPNNRFLAERTGGTYSTLKVQPAELEDSGVYFCATSRADTYEQYFGPGTRLTVT.

This clonotype was picked up many times. J is TRBJ1-6 and V is TRBV4-1, with TRBD1 matching over 7 bases. This CDR3 is 15 amino acids long. CDR1 and CDR2 from the germline V gene are MGHRA and YSYEKL. The V and J ends lost 3 bases and 6 bases, in that order; junction bases with no gene match: 5. CDR3 amino acids: CASSQLTGSNSPLHF. CDR3 DNA sequence: TGCGCCAGCAGCCAGCTGACAGGGTCTAATTCACCCCTCCACTTT.

This clonotype was counted many times. The gene calls are TRBV6-1 and TRBJ2-1, with 9 bases matching TRBD1. V lost 4 bases and J lost 9; bases outside the gene matches: 10. CDR3 length equals 15 residues. The V gene's germline CDR1 is MNHNS and CDR2 SASEGT. CDR3 nucleotides: TGTGCCAGCAGTGTAGCCCGGGACAGGGACTCTGAGCAGTTCTTC. It codes for CASSVARDRDSEQFF.

As for this clonotype: A much larger clone differs from this one at a single base, so this may be a read error. This chain links TRBV6-5 with TRBJ1-2; D is uncertain. The CDR3 is 13 residues long. Looked up from germline, CDR1 is MNHEY and CDR2 is SVGAGI. The CDR3 bases are TGTGCCAGCAGCCGACCGGGAGGCTATAGCTACACCTTC. This encodes CASSRPGGYSYTF.

The sample holds many counts of this clonotype. The rearrangement links TRBV12-3 or TRBV12-4 to TRBJ2-3; D is undetermined. V shed 8 bases and J shed 3 bases, with 6 bases lying between them. The CDR3 sequence is 11 residues long. CDR3 in amino acids: CASGITDTQYF. The CDR3 DNA is TGTGCCAGCGGGATTACAGATACGCAGTATTTT.

This clonotype was seen many times. The J gene is TRBJ2-7, the V gene TRBV20-1, with 13 bases that match TRBD2. Germline V gene sequence: CDR1 DFQATT, CDR2 SNEGSKA (reference sequence). The ends lost 6 bases at V and 7 bases at J; junction bases unmatched: 9. The CDR3 length is 14 residues. The CDR3: CSATGTSGVLEQYF. CDR3 sequence (DNA): TGCAGTGCCACAGGGACTAGCGGGGTTCTGGAGCAGTACTTC.